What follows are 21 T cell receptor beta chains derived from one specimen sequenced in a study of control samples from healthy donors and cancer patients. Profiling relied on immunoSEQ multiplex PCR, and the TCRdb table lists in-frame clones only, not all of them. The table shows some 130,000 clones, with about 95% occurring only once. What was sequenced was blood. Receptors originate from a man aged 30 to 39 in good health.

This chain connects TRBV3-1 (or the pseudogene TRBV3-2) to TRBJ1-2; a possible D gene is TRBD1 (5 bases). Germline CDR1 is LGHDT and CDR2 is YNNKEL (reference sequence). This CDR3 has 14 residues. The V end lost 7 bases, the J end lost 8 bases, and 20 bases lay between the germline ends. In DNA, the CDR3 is TGTGCCAGCAAGGTGGGACGCACGGTTCGGGGCTACACCTTC. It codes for CASKVGRTVRGYTF.

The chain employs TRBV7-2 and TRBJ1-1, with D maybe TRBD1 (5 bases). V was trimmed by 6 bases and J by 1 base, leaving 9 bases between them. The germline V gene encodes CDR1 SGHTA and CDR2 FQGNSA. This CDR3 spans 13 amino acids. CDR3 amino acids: CASRLGRNTEAFF. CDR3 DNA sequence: TGTGCCAGCAGATTGGGGCGGAACACTGAAGCTTTCTTT.

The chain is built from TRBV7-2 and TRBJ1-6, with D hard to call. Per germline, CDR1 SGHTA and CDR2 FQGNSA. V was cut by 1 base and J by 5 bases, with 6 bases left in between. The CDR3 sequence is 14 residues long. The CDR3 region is CASSLVVDNSPLHF. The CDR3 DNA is TGTGCCAGCAGCTTAGTGGTCGATAATTCACCCCTCCACTTT. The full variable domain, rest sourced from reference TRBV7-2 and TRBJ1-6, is GAGVSQSPSNKVTEKGKDVELRCDPISGHTALYWYRQSLGQGLEFLIYFQGNSAPDKSGLPSDRFSAERTGGSVSTLTIQRTQQEDSAVYLCASSLVVDNSPLHFGNGTRLTVT.

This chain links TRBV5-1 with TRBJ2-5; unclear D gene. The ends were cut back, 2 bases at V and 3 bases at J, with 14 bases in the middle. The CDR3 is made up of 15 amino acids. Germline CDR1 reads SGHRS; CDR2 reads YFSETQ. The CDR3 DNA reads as TGCGCCAGCAGCTTTCTCGCAGGCACCAAAGAGACCCAGTACTTC. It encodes CASSFLAGTKETQYF.

CDR3 residues: CASPNPTGATEAFF. The CDR3 DNA reads TGTGCCAGCCCCAACCCGACAGGGGCCACTGAAGCTTTCTTT. The chain is built from TRBV6-5 and TRBJ1-1; TRBD1 agrees at 8 bases. CDR1 MNHEY and CDR2 SVGAGI come from the germline V gene. With 8 bases clipped from V and 4 bases from J, the junction kept 9 bases outside the gene matches. The CDR3 runs to 14 residues.

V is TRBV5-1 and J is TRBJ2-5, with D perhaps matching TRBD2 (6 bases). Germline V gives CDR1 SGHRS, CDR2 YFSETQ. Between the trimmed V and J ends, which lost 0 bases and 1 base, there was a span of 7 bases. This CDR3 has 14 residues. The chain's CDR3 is CASSLDGSQETQYF. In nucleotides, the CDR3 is TGCGCCAGCAGCTTGGACGGGAGCCAAGAGACCCAGTACTTC.

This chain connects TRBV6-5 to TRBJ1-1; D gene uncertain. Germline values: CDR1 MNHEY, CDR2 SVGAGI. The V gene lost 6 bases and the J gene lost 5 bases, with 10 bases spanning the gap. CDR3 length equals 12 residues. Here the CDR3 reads CASSREGTEAFF. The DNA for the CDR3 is TGTGCCAGCAGCAGAGAGGGTACTGAAGCTTTCTTT.

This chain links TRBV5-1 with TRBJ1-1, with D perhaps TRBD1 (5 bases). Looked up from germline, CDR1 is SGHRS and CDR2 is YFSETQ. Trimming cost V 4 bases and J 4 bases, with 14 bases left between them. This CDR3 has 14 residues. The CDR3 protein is CASSGLGVTTEAFF. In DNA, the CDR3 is TGCGCCAGCAGCGGCTTGGGGGTGACCACTGAAGCTTTCTTT.

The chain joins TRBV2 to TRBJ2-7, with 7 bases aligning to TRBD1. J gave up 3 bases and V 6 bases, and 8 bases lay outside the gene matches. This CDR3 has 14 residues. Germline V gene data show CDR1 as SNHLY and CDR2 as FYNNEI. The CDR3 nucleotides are TGTGCCAGCAGCATGGGACAGACTTACTACGAGCAGTACTTC. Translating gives CASSMGQTYYEQYF.

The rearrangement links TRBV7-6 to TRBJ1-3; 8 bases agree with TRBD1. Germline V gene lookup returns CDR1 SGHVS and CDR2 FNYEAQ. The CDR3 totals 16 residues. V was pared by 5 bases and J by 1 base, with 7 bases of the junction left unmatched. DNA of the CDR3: TGTGCCAGCAGCCAGGAACAGGGGGGATCTGGAAACACCATATATTTT. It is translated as CASSQEQGGSGNTIYF.

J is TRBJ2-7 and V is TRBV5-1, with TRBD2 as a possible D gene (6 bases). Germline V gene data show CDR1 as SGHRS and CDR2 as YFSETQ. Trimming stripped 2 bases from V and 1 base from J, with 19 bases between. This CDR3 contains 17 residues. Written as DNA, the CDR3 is TGCGCCAGCAGCTTACGAGTGTCGGGGGAGATTTCCTACGAGCAGTACTTC. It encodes CASSLRVSGEISYEQYF.

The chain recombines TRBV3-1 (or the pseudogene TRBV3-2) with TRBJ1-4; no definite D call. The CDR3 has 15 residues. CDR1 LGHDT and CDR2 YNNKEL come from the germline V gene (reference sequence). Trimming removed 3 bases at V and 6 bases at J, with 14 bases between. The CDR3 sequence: CASSQRSGSHEKLFF. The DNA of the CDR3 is TGTGCCAGCAGCCAGCGTTCGGGGTCCCATGAAAAACTGTTTTTT.

For the CDR3, the DNA is TGTGCCAGCCGACAGGGAGGCTATGGCTACACCTTC. Residues: CASRQGGYGYTF. The chain carries TRBV6-5 and TRBJ1-2, with TRBD1 identical over 7 bases. The CDR3 is made up of 12 amino acids. V lost 8 bases to trimming and J lost 4 bases; unmatched junction nucleotides: 4. From germline, CDR1 is MNHEY and CDR2 SVGAGI.

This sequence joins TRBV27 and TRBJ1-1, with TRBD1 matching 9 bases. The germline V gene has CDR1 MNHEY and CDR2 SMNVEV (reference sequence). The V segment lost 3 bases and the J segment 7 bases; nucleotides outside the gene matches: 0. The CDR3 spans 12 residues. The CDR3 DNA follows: TGTGCCAGCAGTTTGACAGGGGGTGAAGCTTTCTTT. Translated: CASSLTGGEAFF.

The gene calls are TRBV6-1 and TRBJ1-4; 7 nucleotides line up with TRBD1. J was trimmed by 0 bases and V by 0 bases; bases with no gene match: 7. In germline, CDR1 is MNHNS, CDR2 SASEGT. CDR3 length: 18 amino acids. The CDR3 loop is CASSEAVRGSATNEKLFF. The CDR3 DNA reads TGTGCCAGCAGTGAAGCAGTCAGGGGGTCGGCAACTAATGAAAAACTGTTTTTT.

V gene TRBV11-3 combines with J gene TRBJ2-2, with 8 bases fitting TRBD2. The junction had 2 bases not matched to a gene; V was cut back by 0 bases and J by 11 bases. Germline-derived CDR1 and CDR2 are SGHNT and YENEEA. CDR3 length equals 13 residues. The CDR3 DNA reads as TGTGCCAGCAGCTTAGAGGCGGGGGGAGAGCTGTTTTTT. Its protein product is CASSLEAGGELFF. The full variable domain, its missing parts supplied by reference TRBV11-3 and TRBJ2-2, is EAGVVQSPRYKIIEKKQPVAFWCNPISGHNTLYWYLQNLGQGPELLIRYENEEAVDDSQLPKDRFSAERLKGVDSTLKIQPAELGDSAVYLCASSLEAGGELFFGEGSRLTVL.

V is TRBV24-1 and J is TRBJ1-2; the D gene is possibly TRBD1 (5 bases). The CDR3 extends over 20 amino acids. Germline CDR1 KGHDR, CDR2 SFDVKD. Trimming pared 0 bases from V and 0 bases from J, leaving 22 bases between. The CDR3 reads CATSDLQGRLISGANYGYTF. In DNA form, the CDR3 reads TGTGCCACCAGTGATTTGCAGGGACGGTTAATCAGCGGAGCTAACTATGGCTACACCTTC.

The CDR3 DNA follows: TGTGCCAGCAGCTTACCAGGGTCCCAGCTCTCGGCTTATTTT. Its protein is CASSLPGSQLSAYF. V gene TRBV11-2 combines with J gene TRBJ1-3; a possible D gene is TRBD1 (5 bases). Germline V gene data show CDR1 as SGHAT and CDR2 as FQNNGV. Trimming stripped 2 bases from V and 16 bases from J, with 21 bases between. The CDR3 length is 14 residues.

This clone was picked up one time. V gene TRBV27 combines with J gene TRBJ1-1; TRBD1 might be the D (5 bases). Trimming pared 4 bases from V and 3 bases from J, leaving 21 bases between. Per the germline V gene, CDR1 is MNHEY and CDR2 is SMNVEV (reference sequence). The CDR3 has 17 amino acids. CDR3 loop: CASSSYRQGGVDTEAFF. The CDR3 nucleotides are TGTGCCAGCAGTTCTTACCGGCAGGGAGGTGTGGACACTGAAGCTTTCTTT.

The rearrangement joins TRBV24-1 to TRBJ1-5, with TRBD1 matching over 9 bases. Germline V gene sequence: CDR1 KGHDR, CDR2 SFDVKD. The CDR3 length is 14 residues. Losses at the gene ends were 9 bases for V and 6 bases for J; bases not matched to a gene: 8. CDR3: CATQDRGIRQPQHF. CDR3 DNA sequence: TGTGCCACCCAGGACAGGGGAATTCGTCAGCCCCAGCATTTT.

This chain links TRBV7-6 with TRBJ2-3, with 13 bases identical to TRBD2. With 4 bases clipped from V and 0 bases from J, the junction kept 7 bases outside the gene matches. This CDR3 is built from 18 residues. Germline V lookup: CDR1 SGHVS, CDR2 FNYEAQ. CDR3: CASSSRGGLAGSTDTQYF. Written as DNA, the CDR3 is TGTGCCAGCAGCTCCAGGGGGGGACTAGCGGGGAGCACAGATACGCAGTATTTT.